This TCR beta chain was retrieved from a study of patients and donors after allogeneic stem cell transplantation. Via MiXCR, TCRdb re-called the RT-PCR reads, giving one row per CDR3 protein. The data show about 410,000 distinct CDR3 sequences, 15% to 20% seen once. This clonotype was detected only a few times. The germline V gene encodes CDR1 LNHNV and CDR2 YYDKDF (reference sequence). The CDR3 runs 13 residues. Trimming took off 1 base at V and 7 bases at J, with 10 bases between the two ends. The gene calls are TRBV15 and TRBJ1-2, with a tentative D call TRBD1 (5 bases). The sample comprised blood, either unsorted or a sorted T cell fraction (not recorded which). This TCR derives from a human donor who was either an allogeneic HSCT recipient or a stem cell or donor lymphocyte infusion donor (not recorded which). It is not recorded whose cells these are; they may come from a transplant donor. The CDR3 protein is CATSRVGRAGYTF. As DNA, the CDR3 is TGTGCCACCAGCAGAGTAGGCAGGGCTGGCTACACCTTC.